These T cell receptor beta chains were read from a single sample in a study of shared clonotypes between healthy human individuals. The assay was immunoSEQ multiplex PCR, and TCRdb's table has in-frame clones only and misses some. The sample consists of 750,000 to 1,000,000 clones, around 93% of them appearing once. Sequencing input: naive CD8+ T cells sorted from blood. The receptors derive from a man aged 25-45 years in good health. CDR3s include the opening cysteine and the closing phenylalanine or tryptophan. D genes are given only for firm matches. Size values are once, few and many counts, or a class for expanded clones, and some rows have none.

abundance	v_gene	j_gene	d_gene	CDR3nt	CDR3aa
NA	TRBV7-6	TRBJ2-5	NA	TGTGCCAGCAGATTAGGGCCCGACGGAGCGTACCAAGAGACCCAGTACTTC	CASRLGPDGAYQETQYF
NA	TRBV6-5	TRBJ2-1	NA	TGTGCCAGCAGTTACAATCTCGGGGACTCCCTCAATGAGCAGTTCTTC	CASSYNLGDSLNEQFF
NA	TRBV27	TRBJ2-7	NA	TGTGCCAGCGGGGCAGACAACTCCTACGAGCAGTACTTC	CASGADNSYEQYF
NA	TRBV5-1	TRBJ2-1	NA	TGCGCCAGCAGCGGAGGACTAGCTAGCAGGGGGTACAATGAGCAGTTCTTC	CASSGGLASRGYNEQFF
NA	TRBV7-2	TRBJ2-3	TRBD1	TGTGCCAGCAGCGCCCGGGACAGGGACACAGATACGCAGTATTTT	CASSARDRDTDTQYF
NA	TRBV6-4	TRBJ2-7	TRBD2	TGTGCCAGCAGTGCGACTAGCGGGGGCCCAATTTACGAGCAGTACTTC	CASSATSGGPIYEQYF
once	TRBV13	TRBJ2-1	NA	TGTGCCAGCAGCTTAGGCGTGGGGCTCTCCTACAATGAGCAGTTCTTC	CASSLGVGLSYNEQFF
NA	TRBV27	TRBJ2-3	NA	TGTGCCAGCAGGGGGGGTTTAGCAGATACGCAGTATTTT	CASRGGLADTQYF
NA	TRBV7-9	TRBJ2-2	NA	TGTGCCAGCAGCTTCTCCTTAACCGGGGAGCTGTTTTTT	CASSFSLTGELFF
NA	TRBV7-9	TRBJ2-4	NA	TGTGCCAGCAGCTCCCCTATGGGGGGCTATGGGGCCAAAAACATTCAGTACTTC	CASSSPMGGYGAKNIQYF
NA	TRBV15	TRBJ2-2	NA	TGTGCCACCAGCAGAGATAAAAGGGGACTTAACACCGGGGAGCTGTTTTTT	CATSRDKRGLNTGELFF
NA	TRBV7-9	TRBJ2-1	NA	TGTGCCAGCAGGACCGGGGATCTCTACAATGAGCAGTTCTTC	CASRTGDLYNEQFF
NA	TRBV7-2	TRBJ2-7	TRBD1	TGTGCCAGCAGCCCGTCATTCGACAGGGTCAACAACGAGCAGTACTTC	CASSPSFDRVNNEQYF
NA	TRBV29-1	TRBJ1-2	NA	TGCAGCGTTGAAGACAGCGAGGTCTATGGCTACACCTTC	CSVEDSEVYGYTF
once	TRBV27	TRBJ1-1	NA	TGTGCCAGCAGTTTATCGCGTATGAACACTGAAGCTTTCTTT	CASSLSRMNTEAFF
NA	TRBV28	TRBJ1-4	NA	TGTGCCTCAAAGACAGTAATGAAGGAAAAACTGTTTTTT	CASKTVMKEKLFF
NA	TRBV27	TRBJ2-7	NA	TGTGCCAGCAGTTGGACGGGAGAATCCTACGAGCAGTACTTC	CASSWTGESYEQYF
NA	TRBV9	TRBJ2-5	TRBD2	TGTGCCAGCAGCCCCGAGACTAGCGGACAAGAGACCCAGTACTTC	CASSPETSGQETQYF
NA	TRBV27	TRBJ1-5	NA	TGTGCCAGCAGTTTCCGCAATCAGCCCCAGCATTTT	CASSFRNQPQHF
NA	TRBV27	TRBJ2-1	TRBD2	TGTGCCAGCAGTCCCCTGGGACTAAATCGGGGTGAGCAGTTCTTC	CASSPLGLNRGEQFF
NA	TRBV6-4	TRBJ2-3	TRBD2	TGTGCCAGCAGTGATTCAGGCGGGAGAGGGTCAGATACGCAGTATTTT	CASSDSGGRGSDTQYF
NA	TRBV9	TRBJ2-1	NA	TGTGCCAGCAGCGTAGGGAGCCCACTTGAGCAGTTCTTC	CASSVGSPLEQFF
once	TRBV10-3	TRBJ2-5	TRBD2	TGTGCCATCAGTGAAACTGGGGGGGTACAAGAGACCCAGTACTTC	CAISETGGVQETQYF
NA	TRBV5-4	TRBJ2-1	TRBD2	TGTGCCAGCAGCTGGGGACTAGGGGCAGATGAGCAGTTCTTC	CASSWGLGADEQFF
NA	TRBV28	TRBJ1-2	NA	TGTGCCAGCAGCCGCACCTCCACGACAGGCCAAAACTATGGCTACACCTTC	CASSRTSTTGQNYGYTF
NA	TRBV1	TRBJ2-1	NA	TGCACCAGCAGCCAAGATGGACTAGCGGGAGACAGTGAGCAGTTCTTC	CTSSQDGLAGDSEQFF
NA	TRBV6-1	TRBJ1-5	NA	TGTGCCAGCAGCATCCTCGACAGAAGCAATCAGCCCCAGCATTTT	CASSILDRSNQPQHF
NA	TRBV7-9	TRBJ1-1	NA	TGTGCCAGCAGCGTACCATTGGGGACTGAAGCTTTCTTT	CASSVPLGTEAFF
NA	TRBV13	TRBJ2-7	NA	TGTGCCAGCAGCTCCAGTTTACGGGGAGGCTCCCACGACGAGCAGTACTTC	CASSSSLRGGSHDEQYF
NA	TRBV7-6	TRBJ2-1	TRBD2	TGTGCCAGCAGCTATACTAGCGGGGATTACAATGAGCAGTTCTTC	CASSYTSGDYNEQFF
NA	TRBV5-1	TRBJ2-2	TRBD2	TGCGCCAGCAGCCGGACTAGCGGGCCGGAGCTGTTTTTT	CASSRTSGPELFF
once	TRBV27	TRBJ2-2	TRBD1	TGTGCCAGCACCTTGACAGGGCCCACCGGGGAGCTGTTTTTT	CASTLTGPTGELFF
NA	TRBV4-1	TRBJ2-5	TRBD2	TGCGCCAGCGCCTATAGGGCTAGCGGGTCTCAAGAGACCCAGTACTTC	CASAYRASGSQETQYF
NA	TRBV5-1	TRBJ2-7	NA	TGCGCCAGCAGCCCAGGTGAGAGACCTTCCTACGAGCAGTACTTC	CASSPGERPSYEQYF
NA	TRBV5-1	TRBJ2-7	TRBD1	TGCGCCAGCAGCTTGGGGACAGGGTTGGGTTACGAGCAGTACTTC	CASSLGTGLGYEQYF
NA	TRBV6-1	TRBJ2-1	NA	TGTGCCAGCAGTGTCTACGACTGGAGGGGTGAGCAGTTCTTC	CASSVYDWRGEQFF
NA	TRBV7-9	TRBJ2-7	NA	TGTGCCAGCAGCTTAGGTTCCGGGGACTACGAGCAGTACTTC	CASSLGSGDYEQYF
NA	TRBV28	TRBJ2-7	NA	TGTGCCAGCAGTTTATTAAGTCTCGGCCCACGAGCAGCAGTACCCAACTTC	CASSLLSLGPRAAVPNF
NA	TRBV28	TRBJ2-1	NA	TGTGCCAGCAGTTACGTGAGTTTGAGTTACAATGAGCAGTTCTTC	CASSYVSLSYNEQFF
NA	TRBV14	TRBJ2-4	TRBD2	TGTGCCAGCAGCCCCGGGACTAGAGAAAACATTCAGTACTTC	CASSPGTRENIQYF
NA	TRBV29-1	TRBJ2-7	TRBD2	TGCAGCGTAGTAGCGGGAGCCCCCGCTGGCGAGCAGTACTTC	CSVVAGAPAGEQYF
NA	TRBV5-5	TRBJ2-5	TRBD1	TGTGCCAGCAGTTCCATCGACAGGGGCCAAGAGACCCAGTACTTC	CASSSIDRGQETQYF
NA	TRBV9	TRBJ2-7	NA	TGTGCCAGCAGCCACTTGGGGGGCAGGGCGGACGAGCAGTACTTC	CASSHLGGRADEQYF